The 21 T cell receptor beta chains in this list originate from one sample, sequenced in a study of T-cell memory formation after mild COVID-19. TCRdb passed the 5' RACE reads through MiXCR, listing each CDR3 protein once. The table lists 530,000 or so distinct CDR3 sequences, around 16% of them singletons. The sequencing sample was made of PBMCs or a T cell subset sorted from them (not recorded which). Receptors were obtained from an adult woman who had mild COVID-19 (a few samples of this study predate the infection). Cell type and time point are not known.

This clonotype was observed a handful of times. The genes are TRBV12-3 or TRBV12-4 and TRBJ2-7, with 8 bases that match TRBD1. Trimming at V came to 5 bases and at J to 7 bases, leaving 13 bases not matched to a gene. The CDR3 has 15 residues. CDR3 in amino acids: CASSLMDRVSGEQYF. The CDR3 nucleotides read TGTGCCAGCAGTCTTATGGACAGGGTTTCTGGTGAGCAGTACTTC.

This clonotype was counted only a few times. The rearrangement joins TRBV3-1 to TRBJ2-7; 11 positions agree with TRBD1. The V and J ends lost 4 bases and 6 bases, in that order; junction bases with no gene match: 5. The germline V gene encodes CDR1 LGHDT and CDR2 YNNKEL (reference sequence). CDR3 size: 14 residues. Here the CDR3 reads CASSLSGTGGEQYF. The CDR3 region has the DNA TGTGCCAGCAGCCTTAGCGGGACAGGGGGCGAGCAGTACTTC.

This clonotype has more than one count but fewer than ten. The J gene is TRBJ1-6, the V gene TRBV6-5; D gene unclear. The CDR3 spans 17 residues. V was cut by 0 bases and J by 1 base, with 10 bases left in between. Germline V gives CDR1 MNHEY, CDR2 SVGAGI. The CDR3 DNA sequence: TGTGCCAGCAGTTACTCGAAGGGCATGTCCTATAATTCACCCCTCCACTTT. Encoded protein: CASSYSKGMSYNSPLHF.

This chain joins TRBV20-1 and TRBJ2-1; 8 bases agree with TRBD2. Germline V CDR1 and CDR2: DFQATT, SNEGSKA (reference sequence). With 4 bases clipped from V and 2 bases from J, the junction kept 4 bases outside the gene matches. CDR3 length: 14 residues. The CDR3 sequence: CSAISGGAYNEQFF. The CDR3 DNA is TGCAGTGCTATCTCCGGGGGGGCCTACAATGAGCAGTTCTTC.

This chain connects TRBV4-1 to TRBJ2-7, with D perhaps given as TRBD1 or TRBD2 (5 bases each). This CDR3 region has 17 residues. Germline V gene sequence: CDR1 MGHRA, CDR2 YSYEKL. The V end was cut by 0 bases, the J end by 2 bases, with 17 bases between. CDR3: CASSQDTLVGVAYEQYF. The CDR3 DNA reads TGCGCCAGCAGCCAAGACACCCTAGTGGGGGTGGCCTACGAGCAGTACTTC.

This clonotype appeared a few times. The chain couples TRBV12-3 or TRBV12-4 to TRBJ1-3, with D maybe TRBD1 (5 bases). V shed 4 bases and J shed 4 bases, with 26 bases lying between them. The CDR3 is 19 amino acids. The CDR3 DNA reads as TGTGCCAGCAGTTCCTTGGGGGGGACCTTCGTTGTTGGGGGAAACACCATATATTTT. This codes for CASSSLGGTFVVGGNTIYF.

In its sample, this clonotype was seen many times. DNA of the CDR3: TGCGCCAGCAGCATGGGACAGGGGAATCGTCCGAACACTGAAGCTTTCTTT. It is translated as CASSMGQGNRPNTEAFF. The chain combines TRBV5-1 with TRBJ1-1; TRBD1 matches at 10 bases. The CDR3 covers 17 residues. V shed 4 bases and J 1 base; nucleotides not matched to a gene: 10. CDR1 SGHRS and CDR2 YFSETQ come from the germline V gene.

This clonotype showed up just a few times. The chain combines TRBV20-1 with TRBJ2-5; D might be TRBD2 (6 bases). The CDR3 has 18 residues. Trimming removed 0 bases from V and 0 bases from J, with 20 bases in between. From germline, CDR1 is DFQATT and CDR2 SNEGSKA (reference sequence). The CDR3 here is CSARERLVMLKDQETQYF. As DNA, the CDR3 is TGCAGTGCTAGAGAGCGACTAGTCATGCTAAAGGACCAAGAGACCCAGTACTTC.

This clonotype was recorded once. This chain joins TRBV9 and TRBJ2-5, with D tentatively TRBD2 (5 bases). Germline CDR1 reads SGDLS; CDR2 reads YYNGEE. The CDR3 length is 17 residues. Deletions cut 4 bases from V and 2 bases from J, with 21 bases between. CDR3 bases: TGTGCCAGCAGCTTAGACCCCCACGCCGAGGGACAAGAGACCCAGTACTTC. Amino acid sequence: CASSLDPHAEGQETQYF.

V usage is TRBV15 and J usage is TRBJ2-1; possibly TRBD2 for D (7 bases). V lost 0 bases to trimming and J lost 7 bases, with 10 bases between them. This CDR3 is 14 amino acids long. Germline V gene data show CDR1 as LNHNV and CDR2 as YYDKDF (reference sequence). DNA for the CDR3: TGTGCCACCAGCAGAGATGAGGGGGGGAATGAGCAGTTCTTC. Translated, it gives CATSRDEGGNEQFF.

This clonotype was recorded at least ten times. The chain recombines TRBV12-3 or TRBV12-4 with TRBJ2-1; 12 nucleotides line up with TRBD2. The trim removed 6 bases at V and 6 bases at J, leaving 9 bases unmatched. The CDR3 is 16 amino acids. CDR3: CASRPTSGGRSNEQFF. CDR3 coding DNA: TGTGCCAGCAGACCGACTAGCGGGGGCCGAAGCAATGAGCAGTTCTTC.

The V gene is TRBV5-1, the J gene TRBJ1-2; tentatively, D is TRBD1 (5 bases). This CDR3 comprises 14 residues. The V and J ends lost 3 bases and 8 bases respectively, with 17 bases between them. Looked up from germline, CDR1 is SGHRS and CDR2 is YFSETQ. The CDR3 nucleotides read TGCGCCAGCAGCTCCGATCAGGGACTGGGAGGCTACACCTTC. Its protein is CASSSDQGLGGYTF.

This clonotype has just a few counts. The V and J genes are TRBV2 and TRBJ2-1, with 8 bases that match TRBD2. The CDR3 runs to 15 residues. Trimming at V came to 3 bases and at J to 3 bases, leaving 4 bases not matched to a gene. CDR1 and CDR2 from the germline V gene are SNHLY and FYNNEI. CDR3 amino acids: CASSESGRVYNEQFF. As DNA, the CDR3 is TGTGCCAGCAGTGAGAGCGGGAGAGTCTACAATGAGCAGTTCTTC. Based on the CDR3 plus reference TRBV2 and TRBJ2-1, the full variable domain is EPEVTQTPSHQVTQMGQEVILRCVPISNHLYFYWYRQILGQKVEFLVSFYNNEISEKSEIFDDQFSVERPDGSNFTLKIRSTKLEDSAMYFCASSESGRVYNEQFFGPGTRLTVL.

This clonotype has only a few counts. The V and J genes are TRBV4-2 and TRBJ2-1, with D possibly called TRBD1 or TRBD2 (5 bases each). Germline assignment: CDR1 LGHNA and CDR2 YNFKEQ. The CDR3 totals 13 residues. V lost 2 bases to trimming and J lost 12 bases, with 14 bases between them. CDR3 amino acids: CASSQPPSQGQFF. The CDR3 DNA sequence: TGTGCCAGCAGCCAACCCCCTAGCCAGGGGCAGTTCTTC.

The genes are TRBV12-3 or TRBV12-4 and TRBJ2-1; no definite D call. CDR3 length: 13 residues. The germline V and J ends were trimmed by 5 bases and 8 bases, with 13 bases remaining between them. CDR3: CASSPRSSDEQFF. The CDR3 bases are TGTGCCAGCAGTCCGCGGTCCTCCGATGAGCAGTTCTTC.

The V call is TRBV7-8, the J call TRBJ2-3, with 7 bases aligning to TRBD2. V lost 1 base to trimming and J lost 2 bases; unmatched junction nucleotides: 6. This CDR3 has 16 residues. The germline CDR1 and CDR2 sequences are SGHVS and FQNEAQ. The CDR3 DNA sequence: TGTGCCAGCAGCTTAGAAGGGAGGGCGTCCACAGATACGCAGTATTTT. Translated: CASSLEGRASTDTQYF.

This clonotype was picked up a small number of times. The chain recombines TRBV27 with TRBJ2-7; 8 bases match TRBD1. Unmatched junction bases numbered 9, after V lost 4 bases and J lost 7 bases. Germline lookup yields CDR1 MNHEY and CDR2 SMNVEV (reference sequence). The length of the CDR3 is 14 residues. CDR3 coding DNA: TGTGCCAGCAGTTCCACAGGGGGATCAAGAGAGCAGTACTTC. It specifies CASSSTGGSREQYF.

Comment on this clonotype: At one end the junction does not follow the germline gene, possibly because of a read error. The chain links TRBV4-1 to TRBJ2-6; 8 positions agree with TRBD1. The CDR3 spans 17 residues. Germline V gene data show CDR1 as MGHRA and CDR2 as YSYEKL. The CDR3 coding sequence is TGCGCAAGCAGCCACCACACAGGGGGCTCTGGGGCCAACGTCCTGACTTTC. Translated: CASSHHTGGSGANVLTF.

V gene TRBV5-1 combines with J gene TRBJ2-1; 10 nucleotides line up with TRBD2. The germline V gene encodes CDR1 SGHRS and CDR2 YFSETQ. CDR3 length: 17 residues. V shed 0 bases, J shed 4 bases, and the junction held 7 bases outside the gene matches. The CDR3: CASSLVPSGSLYNEQFF. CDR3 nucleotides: TGCGCCAGCAGCTTGGTGCCTAGCGGGAGTCTATACAATGAGCAGTTCTTC.

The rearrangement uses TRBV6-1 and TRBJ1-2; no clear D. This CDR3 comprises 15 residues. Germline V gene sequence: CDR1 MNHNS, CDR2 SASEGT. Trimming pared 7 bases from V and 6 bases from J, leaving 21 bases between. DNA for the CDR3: TGTGCCAGCAACCCGGGAGGGAACTTTTGGGATGGCTACACCTTC. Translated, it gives CASNPGGNFWDGYTF.

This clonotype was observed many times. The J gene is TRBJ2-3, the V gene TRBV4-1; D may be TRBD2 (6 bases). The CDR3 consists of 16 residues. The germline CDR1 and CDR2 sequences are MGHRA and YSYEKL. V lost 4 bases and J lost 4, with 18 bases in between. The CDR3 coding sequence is TGCGCCAGCAGCCGGGGACTCCTACTGGAGGCAGATACGCAGTATTTT. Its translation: CASSRGLLLEADTQYF.